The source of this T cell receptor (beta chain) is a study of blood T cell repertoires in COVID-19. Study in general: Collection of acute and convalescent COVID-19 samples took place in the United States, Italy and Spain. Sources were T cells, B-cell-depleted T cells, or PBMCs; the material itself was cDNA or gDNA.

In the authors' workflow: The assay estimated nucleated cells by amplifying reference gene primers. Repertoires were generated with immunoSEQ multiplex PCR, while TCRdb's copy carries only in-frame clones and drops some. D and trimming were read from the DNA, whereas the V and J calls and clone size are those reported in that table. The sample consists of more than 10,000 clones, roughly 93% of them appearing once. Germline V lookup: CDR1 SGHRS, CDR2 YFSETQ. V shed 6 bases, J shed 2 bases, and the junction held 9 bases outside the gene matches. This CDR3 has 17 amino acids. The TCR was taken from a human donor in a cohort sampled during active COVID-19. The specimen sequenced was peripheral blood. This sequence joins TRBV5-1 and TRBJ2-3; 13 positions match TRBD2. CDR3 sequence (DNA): TGCGCCAGCAACCTACTAGCGGGAGGGCCTGTCACAGATACGCAGTATTTT. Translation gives CASNLLAGGPVTDTQYF.